This is a list of T cell receptor beta chains from one sample in a study of blood T cell repertoires in COVID-19. This table comes from immunoSEQ multiplex PCR, and its TCRdb copy is limited to in-frame clones, with some not included. This table has 45,000 to 50,000 clones, about four fifths appearing once. Sequenced input: peripheral blood. The receptors stem from a man aged 40-49 years with acute or convalescent COVID-19. Each CDR3 is given with its conserved first and last residue. Each record gives: V gene, CDR3 protein.

TRBV11-2	CASSGAREKLFF
TRBV11-2	CASSLVYGELGYEQYF
TRBV7-8	CASSLNGQAFTAQYF
TRBV18	CASSRTGGPLRTDTQYF
TRBV18	CASALAVNYGYTF
TRBV11-2	CASSLTQGNYGYTF
TRBV19	CASSIKQTTEAFF
TRBV6-1	CASSETYSRLYGYTF
TRBV30	CAWRTVYTEAFF
TRBV7-6	CASSRDRGSGNTIYF
TRBV5-1	CASTISGDEQYF
TRBV15	CATSRDREGELFF
TRBV25-1	CASSESRVREQYF
TRBV7-2	CASSRGQLFSGNTIYF
TRBV5-1	CASSLSPGGEQYF
TRBV7-9	CASSLGDTVNQPQHF
TRBV2	CASSGEGNTEAFF
TRBV5-8	CASSFLASVNSPLHF
TRBV24-1	CATSDLYREGDTQYF
TRBV19	CASDPVPGQGLNQPQHF
TRBV28	CASRQVLNQPQHF
TRBV28	CASSFYAKKQGYGYTF
TRBV30	CAWRTRGPSGNTIYF
TRBV27	CASSTPGQGHGYTF
TRBV7-8	CASSIQGRYNEQFF
TRBV27	CASSYTQNTEAFF
TRBV6-1	CASSETRDSQETQYF
TRBV7-3	CASSSQSTRSYNEQFF
TRBV11-3	CASSYQGATDTQYF
TRBV5-1	CASSAGTAFEAFF
TRBV5-1	CASSLGQGLAYGYTF
TRBV6-5	CASSYILSYEQYF
TRBV7-9	CASSLAGGYNEQFF
TRBV27	CASSLRQTNYGYTF
TRBV6-5	CAISGLAGGQETQYF
TRBV5-6	CASSPTGTGSRYEQYF
TRBV11-2	CASSLVRSYQETQYF
TRBV4-1	CASRGQRPGLAGGYNEQFF
TRBV12-3/TRBV12-4	CASSFRVEQFF
TRBV18	CASSRYAGGQNTEAFF
TRBV29-1	CSVAAAWGGSYEQYF
TRBV18	CASSPQNRETQYF